The clone carrying this T cell receptor beta chain was observed a handful of times. Its target is unknown. These data come from a study of T cells in narcolepsy. Study at large: Healthy controls were enrolled alongside patients with narcolepsy type 1 or type 2. General study findings and limits: Some memory CD4+ repertoires had no autoreactive clone sequences. Healthy controls reportedly lacked the autoreactive clonotypes serially found in patients' blood.

V was clipped by 6 bases and J by 5 bases; unmatched bases: 14. Germline-derived CDR1 and CDR2 are SGHRS and YFSETQ. The CDR3 is 16 amino acids. Sequenced by immunoSEQ multiplex PCR; TCRdb stores in-frame clones only, minus some. The sample lists some 23,000 clones, about four fifths occurring once. The chain joins TRBV5-1 to TRBJ2-1, with 7 bases fitting TRBD1. This TCR was sampled from a human donor with narcolepsy. The specimen was CD45RA- memory CD4+ T cells from PBMCs. The CDR3 DNA is TGCGCCAGCACCCTTCAAAGACAGGGTAGGGACAATGAGCAGTTCTTC. Translated: CASTLQRQGRDNEQFF.